This TCR beta chain was captured by sequencing in a study of T cell changes during pregnancy in multiple sclerosis. V gave up 9 bases and J gave up 6 bases, with 12 bases separating them. Germline lookup yields CDR1 SNHLY and CDR2 FYNNEI. The CDR3 runs 12 residues. Sequenced by immunoSEQ multiplex PCR; TCRdb stores in-frame clones only, minus some. Among 26,000 or so clones listed, about 88% were seen once. The sequence came from a female donor with multiple sclerosis, enrolled in a pregnancy study. The V call is TRBV2, the J call TRBJ1-3; the D is unclear. Sequencing used CD8+ T cells from peripheral blood mononuclear cells, obtained in the second trimester of pregnancy. The CDR3 nucleotides read TGTGCCAGAGAAGCCACAGAAAACACCATATATTTT. Translated, it gives CAREATENTIYF.